These 27 T cell receptor beta chains originate from one sample sequenced in a study of blood T cell repertoires in COVID-19. Repertoires were generated with immunoSEQ multiplex PCR, while TCRdb's copy carries only in-frame clones and drops some. The table has roughly 300,000 clones, roughly 86% seen once. The source material was peripheral blood. The receptors here all came from a woman between 50 and 59 years old who had recovered from COVID-19.

The chain links TRBV9 to TRBJ1-1; D remains ambiguous. V was cut by 3 bases and J by 7 bases, with 7 bases left in between. The CDR3 contains 11 residues. The germline gives CDR1 SGDLS, CDR2 YYNGEE. The CDR3 protein is CASSAGFEAFF. The CDR3 coding sequence is TGTGCCAGCAGCGCCGGGTTTGAAGCTTTCTTT.

This chain connects TRBV3-1 (or the pseudogene TRBV3-2) to TRBJ1-2; 7 bases are a match to TRBD1. Germline trimming cut 0 bases from V and 4 bases from J; bases unmatched to any gene: 5. This CDR3 contains 15 residues. From germline, CDR1 is LGHDT and CDR2 YNNKEL (reference sequence). The CDR3 coding sequence is TGTGCCAGCAGCCAAGAGGACAGGATCGGCTATGGCTACACCTTC. This translates into CASSQEDRIGYGYTF.

Comments on this clone: The same CDR3 can be traced to other DNA sequences in this sample. This rearrangement joins TRBV4-3 to TRBJ1-3; D unclear. V gave up 0 bases and J gave up 0 bases, with 9 bases separating them. Germline CDR1 and CDR2: LGHNA and YSLEER. The CDR3 runs 16 residues. This CDR3 is CASSQDWSGSGNTIYF. CDR3 nucleotides: TGCGCCAGCAGCCAAGATTGGTCCGGCTCTGGAAACACCATATATTTT.

The rearrangement links TRBV2 to TRBJ2-1, with 7 bases lining up with TRBD2. The CDR3 runs to 16 residues. V lost 3 bases and J lost 7; bases outside the gene matches: 12. Germline values: CDR1 SNHLY, CDR2 FYNNEI. The CDR3 reads CASSELLGLVPNEQFF. The CDR3 bases are TGTGCCAGCAGTGAGCTTCTTGGACTAGTCCCTAATGAGCAGTTCTTC.

The chain couples TRBV6-5 to TRBJ1-1; 7 nucleotides line up with TRBD1. The CDR3 totals 13 residues. Germline CDR1 is MNHEY and CDR2 is SVGAGI. With 7 bases clipped from V and 4 bases from J, the junction kept 6 bases outside the gene matches. The CDR3 spells CASIRGQATEAFF. In DNA form, the CDR3 reads TGTGCCAGCATCCGAGGACAGGCCACTGAAGCTTTCTTT.

V and J are TRBV19 and TRBJ1-2, with a possible D match to TRBD1 (5 bases). Trimming cost V 9 bases and J 0 bases, with 8 bases left between them. Per the germline V gene, CDR1 is LNHDA and CDR2 is SQIVND (reference sequence). CDR3 length: 12 amino acids. The chain's CDR3 is CASRVTNYGYTF. The CDR3 bases are TGTGCCAGCAGGGTTACTAACTATGGCTACACCTTC.

Concerning this clone: A junction end diverges from the germline sequence, so it may reflect a read error. The chain employs TRBV28 and TRBJ1-2; 7 bases map to TRBD1. This CDR3 has 12 residues. From germline, CDR1 is MDHEN and CDR2 SYDVKM. The CDR3 protein is CASSPRQGVFRF. CDR3 DNA sequence: TGTGCCAGCAGTCCCAGACAGGGCGTCTTTCGCTTC.

The chain employs TRBV27 and TRBJ2-2, with 9 bases identical to TRBD2. The CDR3 is 15 residues long. Losses at the gene ends were 6 bases for V and 7 bases for J; bases not matched to a gene: 9. Germline values: CDR1 MNHEY, CDR2 SMNVEV (reference sequence). Here the CDR3 reads CASRGGRVRGGELFF. The CDR3 nucleotides are TGTGCCAGCAGGGGCGGGAGGGTAAGAGGCGGGGAGCTGTTTTTT.

CDR3 loop: CASSRPGGREWYEQYF. In nucleotides, the CDR3 is TGTGCCAGCAGCCGACCCGGCGGGCGGGAGTGGTACGAGCAGTACTTC. The rearrangement joins TRBV5-4 to TRBJ2-7; 7 bases are a match to TRBD2. There are 16 residues in the CDR3. Germline assignment: CDR1 SGHNT and CDR2 YYREEE (reference sequence). Unmatched junction bases numbered 14, after V lost 4 bases and J lost 4 bases. The whole variable domain, filled in from reference TRBV5-4 and TRBJ2-7, reads ETGVTQSPTHLIKTRGQQVTLRCSSQSGHNTVSWYQQALGQGPQFIFQYYREEENGRGNFPPRFSGLQFPNYSSELNVNALELDDSALYLCASSRPGGREWYEQYFGPGTRLTVT.

This chain joins TRBV28 and TRBJ1-4, with D uncertain. The V gene lost 3 bases and the J gene lost 12 bases, with 11 bases spanning the gap. CDR1 and CDR2 (germline): MDHEN, SYDVKM. The CDR3 is 12 residues long. The CDR3 region is CASSFGAWELFF. CDR3 DNA: TGTGCCAGCAGTTTTGGAGCCTGGGAACTGTTTTTT.

The chain joins TRBV12-3 or TRBV12-4 to TRBJ1-5; 7 bases align to TRBD1. This CDR3 has 13 amino acids. V was pared by 5 bases and J by 5 bases, with 3 bases of the junction left unmatched. CDR3 sequence (DNA): TGTGCCAGCAGTCAGGGGGACTATCAGCCCCAGCATTTT. It is translated as CASSQGDYQPQHF.

J is TRBJ1-5 and V is TRBV12-3 or TRBV12-4; 7 bases map to TRBD1. Germline trimming cut 5 bases from V and 6 bases from J; bases unmatched to any gene: 4. CDR3 length: 13 residues. CDR3 bases: TGTGCCAGCAGTATAGACAGGGCTCAGCCCCAGCATTTT. It specifies CASSIDRAQPQHF.

CDR3 nucleotide sequence: TGTGCCAGCAGCCCCGGACAGGCGCTGGGAGGTGCCTACGAGCAGTACTTC. This gives the protein CASSPGQALGGAYEQYF. The rearrangement uses TRBV7-8 and TRBJ2-7, with a possible D match to TRBD1 (7 bases). The CDR3 loop spans 17 amino acids. From germline, CDR1 is SGHVS and CDR2 FQNEAQ. Trimming took 5 bases from V and 2 from J, leaving 22 bases between them.

This clone was found a few times. The chain uses TRBV11-1 and TRBJ2-3; D unresolved. Between the trimmed V and J ends, which lost 2 bases and 5 bases, there was a span of 8 bases. The CDR3 extends over 13 amino acids. The germline CDR1 and CDR2 sequences are SGHAT and FQDESV (reference sequence). In nucleotides, the CDR3 is TGTGCCAGCAGCTTAACTCTCCTAGATACGCAGTATTTT. Encoded protein: CASSLTLLDTQYF.

The rearrangement links TRBV7-9 to TRBJ1-1; D remains unclear. The CDR3 sequence is 13 residues long. Germline V CDR1 and CDR2: SEHNR, FQNEAQ (reference sequence). Trimming cost V 5 bases and J 4 bases, with 11 bases left between them. This chain's CDR3 is CASSGTAGTEAFF. The CDR3 region has the DNA TGTGCCAGCAGCGGTACAGCGGGCACTGAAGCTTTCTTT.

The J gene is TRBJ2-5, the V gene TRBV11-2; a weak D match, TRBD1 (6 bases). There are 15 residues in the CDR3. V was cut by 7 bases and J by 1 base, with 16 bases left in between. Germline V gives CDR1 SGHAT, CDR2 FQNNGV. DNA of the CDR3: TGTGCCAGCAAAATCAGGGGTGGGATCCAAGAGACCCAGTACTTC. Translated: CASKIRGGIQETQYF.

The V gene is TRBV20-1, the J gene TRBJ2-1, with no clear D. This CDR3 contains 14 residues. CDR1 DFQATT and CDR2 SNEGSKA come from the germline V gene (reference sequence). Trimming cost V 3 bases and J 4 bases, with 13 bases left between them. The CDR3 DNA follows: TGCAGTGCTAGTAAGGAGTCGGAATACAATGAGCAGTTCTTC. Translation: CSASKESEYNEQFF.

The chain uses TRBV19 and TRBJ2-5; possibly TRBD2 for D (6 bases). The CDR3 runs 14 residues. With 6 bases removed from V and 5 bases from J, the gap between germline ends came to 16 bases. Looked up from germline, CDR1 is LNHDA and CDR2 is SQIVND (reference sequence). The CDR3 loop is CASRPQSGVETQYF. DNA for the CDR3: TGTGCCAGTAGACCGCAGTCGGGGGTCGAGACCCAGTACTTC.

The chain joins TRBV6-6 to TRBJ1-5; perhaps TRBD1 as D (5 bases). Looked up from germline, CDR1 is MNHNY and CDR2 is SVGAGI (reference sequence). The CDR3 is 14 residues long. V was cut by 8 bases and J by 6 bases, with 17 bases left in between. The CDR3 reads CASVRGEGIQPQHF. The CDR3 nucleotides are TGTGCCAGCGTGCGGGGCGAGGGGATTCAGCCCCAGCATTTT.

This rearrangement joins TRBV2 to TRBJ2-2; a weak D match, TRBD2 (5 bases). The CDR3 length is 13 residues. The V and J ends lost 9 bases and 3 bases respectively, with 11 bases between them. Germline V gene sequence: CDR1 SNHLY, CDR2 FYNNEI. CDR3: CASRTGYTGELFF. In DNA form, the CDR3 reads TGTGCCAGTCGAACGGGGTACACCGGGGAGCTGTTTTTT.

There are a few counts of this clone. The chain employs TRBV16 and TRBJ2-7; a weak D match, TRBD1 (5 bases). Germline-derived CDR1 and CDR2 are KGHSY and FQNENV. The ends were cut back, 4 bases at V and 1 base at J, with 14 bases in the middle. This CDR3 comprises 15 residues. CDR3: CASSPSRTQSYEQYF. The CDR3 bases are TGTGCCAGCAGCCCTTCCCGGACACAGTCCTACGAGCAGTACTTC. The full variable domain, in which reference TRBV16 and TRBJ2-7 provide the parts outside the CDR3, is GEEVAQTPKHLVRGEGQKAKLYCAPIKGHSYVFWYQQVLKNEFKFLISFQNENVFDETGMPKERFSAKCLPNSPCSLEIQATKLEDSAVYFCASSPSRTQSYEQYFGPGTRLTVT.

This clone was recorded once. This CDR3 reads CASSTRTARNSPLHF. CDR3 DNA sequence: TGTGCCAGCAGTACACGGACAGCGCGAAATTCACCCCTCCACTTT. This chain connects TRBV6-2 or TRBV6-3 to TRBJ1-6; D possibly corresponds to TRBD1 (6 bases). Between the trimmed V and J ends, which lost 5 bases and 7 bases, there was a span of 15 bases. This CDR3 contains 15 residues. Germline V lookup: CDR1 MNHEY, CDR2 SVGEGT.

The chain carries TRBV21-1 and TRBJ2-5; TRBD1 reflects the table's D call only, with no check against the DNA. TRBV21-1 is a documented pseudogene. This CDR3 contains 12 residues. CDR3 loop: CASRTGVETQYF. The CDR3 DNA follows: TGTGCCAGCAGGACAGGGGTTGAGACCCAGTACTTC.

The rearrangement uses TRBV6-5 and TRBJ1-2; maybe TRBD1 (6 bases). Germline V gene data show CDR1 as MNHEY and CDR2 as SVGAGI. CDR3 length: 14 residues. V gave up 2 bases and J gave up 7 bases, with 14 bases separating them. The chain's CDR3 is CASSYAPGAGGYTF. The CDR3 DNA is TGTGCCAGCAGTTACGCCCCAGGGGCGGGTGGCTACACCTTC.

CDR3 sequence reads: CASSLVHEGEKLFF. The CDR3 coding sequence is TGTGCCAGCAGCTTGGTTCACGAGGGTGAAAAACTGTTTTTT. The V and J genes are TRBV5-5 and TRBJ1-4, with D hard to call. V was clipped by 0 bases and J by 7 bases, with 10 bases between them. This CDR3 region has 14 residues. CDR1 and CDR2 from the germline V gene are SGHKS and YYEKEE (reference sequence).

The rearrangement joins TRBV5-8 to TRBJ2-1, with TRBD1 matching over 7 bases. The trim removed 4 bases at V and 7 bases at J, leaving 14 bases unmatched. The germline V gene has CDR1 SGHTS and CDR2 YDEGEE. The CDR3 has 16 amino acids. The CDR3 here is CASSLQGRGVNNEQFF. CDR3 nucleotides: TGTGCCAGCAGCCTACAGGGGCGAGGGGTCAATAATGAGCAGTTCTTC.

V is TRBV19 and J is TRBJ1-2; D ambiguous. The V and J ends lost 7 bases and 5 bases respectively, with 20 bases between them. This CDR3 has 15 residues. Germline loops: CDR1 LNHDA, CDR2 SQIVND (reference sequence). The CDR3 protein is CASTTLGPAMYGYTF. The CDR3 coding sequence is TGTGCCAGTACCACCCTTGGGCCCGCTATGTATGGCTACACCTTC.